Following are 14 T cell receptor beta chains from one sample sequenced in a study of T cell responses to AZD1222 COVID-19 vaccine. Assay: immunoSEQ multiplex PCR; the TCRdb copy retains only in-frame clones and omits some. The top ten clones hold roughly 9.1% of a sample with 160,000 or so clones, around 87% of them seen once. Source: peripheral blood, taken 28 days after the second AZD1222 dose. The source of these receptors is an adult who received the AZD1222 COVID-19 vaccine.

For the CDR3, the DNA is TGTGCCAGCAGTTACCGACTAGCGGGAGTCTTATACGAGCAGTACTTC. Translation gives CASSYRLAGVLYEQYF. The rearrangement uses TRBV6-2 or TRBV6-3 and TRBJ2-7; 12 bases match TRBD2. The CDR3 consists of 16 residues. Germline assignment: CDR1 MNHEY and CDR2 SVGEGT. Trimming at V came to 2 bases and at J to 4 bases, leaving 6 bases not matched to a gene.

This clone was detected only once. The rearrangement joins TRBV7-6 to TRBJ2-5; D tentatively fits TRBD1 or TRBD2 (5 bases each). The V end was cut by 5 bases, the J end by 2 bases, with 15 bases between. From germline, CDR1 is SGHVS and CDR2 FNYEAQ. The CDR3 runs to 15 residues. CDR3 residues: CASSPTGTRQETQYF. As DNA, the CDR3 is TGTGCCAGCAGCCCAACCGGGACCAGACAAGAGACCCAGTACTTC.

J is TRBJ1-1 and V is TRBV27, with D tentatively TRBD1 (6 bases). CDR1 MNHEY and CDR2 SMNVEV come from the germline V gene (reference sequence). V lost 5 bases and J 4 bases, leaving 8 bases between the germline ends. This CDR3 is built from 12 residues. CDR3 bases: TGTGCCAGCAGTCGCAGGGGCACTGAAGCTTTCTTT. Protein: CASSRRGTEAFF.

The V and J genes are TRBV18 and TRBJ1-2, with 7 bases lining up with TRBD1. This CDR3 is 14 amino acids long. The J segment lost 5 bases and the V segment lost 3 bases, leaving 6 bases of the junction unmatched. The germline gives CDR1 KGHSH, CDR2 LQKENI. CDR3 sequence reads: CASSPQGQSYGYTF. The CDR3 region has the DNA TGTGCCAGCTCACCCCAGGGACAGTCTTATGGCTACACCTTC.

V usage is TRBV7-8 and J usage is TRBJ1-1; tentatively, D is TRBD1 (5 bases). V lost 5 bases, J lost 7 bases, and 14 bases lay in between. This CDR3 is 13 amino acids long. The germline gives CDR1 SGHVS, CDR2 FQNEAQ. The CDR3 protein is CASSPLGESEAFF. The CDR3 DNA sequence: TGTGCCAGCAGCCCCCTGGGGGAGAGTGAAGCTTTCTTT.

The J gene is TRBJ2-7, the V gene TRBV6-2 or TRBV6-3; TRBD1 matches at 12 bases. The length of the CDR3 is 17 residues. Germline values: CDR1 MNHEY, CDR2 SVGEGT. After removal of 3 bases from V and 2 bases from J, the junction contained 8 bases not matched to a gene. The DNA of the CDR3 is TGTGCCAGCAGTTATGGTGGGACAGGGGGCTTCACCTACGAGCAGTACTTC. This codes for CASSYGGTGGFTYEQYF.

The rearrangement uses TRBV7-3 and TRBJ2-1; TRBD2 might be the D (6 bases). Per germline, CDR1 SGHTA and CDR2 FQGTGA. This CDR3 has 16 amino acids. V shed 2 bases and J shed 0 bases, with 11 bases lying between them. The DNA for the CDR3 is TGTGCCAGCAGCTTACCTTCGCGGGGCTCCTACAATGAGCAGTTCTTC. Amino acids: CASSLPSRGSYNEQFF.

The chain recombines TRBV6-6 with TRBJ2-7; D not resolved. The CDR3 contains 14 residues. V shed 5 bases and J shed 5 bases, with 16 bases lying between them. Germline V gene sequence: CDR1 MNHNY, CDR2 SVGAGI (reference sequence). In DNA form, the CDR3 reads TGTGCCAGCAGTCAGACGCGAGAAAGCCACGAGCAGTACTTC. As protein: CASSQTRESHEQYF.

The chain uses TRBV5-4 and TRBJ2-5; 9 bases agree with TRBD2. Looked up from germline, CDR1 is SGHNT and CDR2 is YYREEE (reference sequence). This CDR3 is 15 amino acids long. V lost 0 bases to trimming and J lost 3 bases; unmatched junction nucleotides: 3. The chain's CDR3 is CASSLGGRGEETQYF. For the CDR3, the DNA is TGTGCCAGCAGCTTGGGCGGGAGGGGAGAAGAGACCCAGTACTTC.

This sequence joins TRBV3-1 (or the pseudogene TRBV3-2) and TRBJ2-1; D is uncertain. The CDR3 consists of 17 residues. CDR1 is LGHDT and CDR2 is YNNKEL in the germline V gene (reference sequence). Trimming cost V 0 bases and J 6 bases, with 18 bases left between them. CDR3 sequence reads: CASSQDRLARALNEQFF. The CDR3 region has the DNA TGTGCCAGCAGCCAAGATAGATTAGCACGGGCTCTCAATGAGCAGTTCTTC.

The chain carries TRBV9 and TRBJ1-6; D might be TRBD1 (6 bases). CDR1 and CDR2 from the germline V gene are SGDLS and YYNGEE. The CDR3 covers 14 residues. V lost 0 bases, J lost 7 bases, and 8 bases lay in between. CDR3 residues: CASSVAGVNSPLHF. The CDR3 DNA sequence: TGTGCCAGCAGCGTAGCAGGGGTGAATTCACCCCTCCACTTT.

The count of this clone is one. Other DNA sequences in the sample encode the same CDR3. The chain uses TRBV5-1 and TRBJ2-7; D uncertain. Trimming stripped 4 bases from V and 4 bases from J, with 6 bases between. The CDR3 runs to 11 residues. The germline CDR1 and CDR2 sequences are SGHRS and YFSETQ. The CDR3 region has the DNA TGCGCCAGCAGCCTCTATTACGAGCAGTACTTC. It encodes CASSLYYEQYF.

V gene TRBV29-1 combines with J gene TRBJ1-1; 7 positions match TRBD1. CDR3 length equals 14 residues. V lost 6 bases to trimming and J lost 1 base; unmatched junction nucleotides: 8. Germline V gene sequence: CDR1 SQVTM, CDR2 ANQGSEA. Here the CDR3 DNA reads TGCAGCGTCTACCTCGGGACAGAGAACACTGAAGCTTTCTTT. Its protein is CSVYLGTENTEAFF.

Only one count was recorded for this clone. The chain is built from TRBV7-3 and TRBJ2-1; 7 positions match TRBD2. Germline assignment: CDR1 SGHTA and CDR2 FQGTGA. This CDR3 contains 14 residues. V lost 4 bases, J lost 2 bases, and 2 bases stayed unmatched. CDR3 in DNA: TGTGCCAGCAGCTCTAGCGGAACCTACAATGAGCAGTTCTTC. This codes for CASSSSGTYNEQFF. Looking up the rest from reference TRBV7-3 and TRBJ2-1 gives the full variable domain: GAGVSQTPSNKVTEKGKYVELRCDPISGHTALYWYRQSLGQGPEFLIYFQGTGAADDSGLPNDRFFAVRPEGSVSTLKIQRTERGDSAVYLCASSSSGTYNEQFFGPGTRLTVL.